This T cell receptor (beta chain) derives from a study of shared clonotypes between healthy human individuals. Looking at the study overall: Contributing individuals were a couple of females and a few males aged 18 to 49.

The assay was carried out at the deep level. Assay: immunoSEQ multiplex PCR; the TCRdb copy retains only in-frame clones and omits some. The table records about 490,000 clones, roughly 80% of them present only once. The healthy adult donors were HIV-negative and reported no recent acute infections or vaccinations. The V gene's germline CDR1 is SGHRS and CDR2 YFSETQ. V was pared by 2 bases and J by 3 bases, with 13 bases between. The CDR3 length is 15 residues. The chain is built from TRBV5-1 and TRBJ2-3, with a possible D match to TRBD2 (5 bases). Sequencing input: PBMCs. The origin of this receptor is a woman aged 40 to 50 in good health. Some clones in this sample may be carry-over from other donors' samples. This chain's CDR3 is CASSFLGGSTDTQYF. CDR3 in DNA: TGCGCCAGCAGCTTTCTCGGAGGCAGTACAGATACGCAGTATTTT.